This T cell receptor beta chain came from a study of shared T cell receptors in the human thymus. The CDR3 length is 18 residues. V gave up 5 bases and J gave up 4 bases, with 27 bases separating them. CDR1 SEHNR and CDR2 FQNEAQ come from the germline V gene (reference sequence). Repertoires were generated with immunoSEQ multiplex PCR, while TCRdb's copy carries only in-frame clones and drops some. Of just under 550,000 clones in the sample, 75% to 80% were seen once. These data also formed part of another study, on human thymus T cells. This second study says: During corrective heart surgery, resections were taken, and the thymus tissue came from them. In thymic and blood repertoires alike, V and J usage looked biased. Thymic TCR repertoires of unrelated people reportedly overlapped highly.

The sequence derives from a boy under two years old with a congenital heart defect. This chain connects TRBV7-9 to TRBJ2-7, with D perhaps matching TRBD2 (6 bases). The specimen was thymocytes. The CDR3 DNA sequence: TGTGCCAGCAGCCAAAACCCCGGGACTTTAAACTTCCGTTACGAGCAGTACTTC. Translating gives CASSQNPGTLNFRYEQYF.